This TCR beta chain stems from a study of CD8 T cells in ankylosing spondylitis. Findings and limits, study-wide: A TCR beta motif of several highly homologous variants seemed to mark ankylosing spondylitis blood. With a CD8+ phenotype, disease-linked clones were relatively rare in peripheral blood.

The CDR3 length is 13 residues. CDR1 is MNHNS and CDR2 is SASEGT in the germline V gene. J lost 2 bases, V lost 6 bases, and 3 bases had no gene match. Of note for this clonotype: Antigen specificity is unknown.

TCRdb re-called the 5' RACE reads through MiXCR, storing one row per CDR3 protein. The data contain 500,000 to 550,000 distinct CDR3 sequences, roughly 13% of them seen just once; the ten biggest clones take up around 7%. The clonotype comes from a male donor with ankylosing spondylitis. The chain couples TRBV6-1 to TRBJ2-5, with 7 bases aligning to TRBD1. The specimen was blood, either unsorted or a sorted T cell fraction (not recorded which). For the CDR3, the DNA is TGTGCCAGCAGGATGGACAGGCAAGAGACCCAGTACTTC. Residues: CASRMDRQETQYF.